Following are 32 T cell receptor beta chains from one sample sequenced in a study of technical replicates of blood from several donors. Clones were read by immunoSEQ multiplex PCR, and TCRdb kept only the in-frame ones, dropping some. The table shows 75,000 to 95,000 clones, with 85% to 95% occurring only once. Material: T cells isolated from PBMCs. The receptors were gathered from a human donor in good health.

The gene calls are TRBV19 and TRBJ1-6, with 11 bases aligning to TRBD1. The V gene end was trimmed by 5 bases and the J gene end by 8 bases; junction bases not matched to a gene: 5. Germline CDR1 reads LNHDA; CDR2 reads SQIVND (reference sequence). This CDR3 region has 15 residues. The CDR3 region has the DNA TGTGCCAGTAGTCCCAGGACAGGGGGCGATTCACCCCTCCACTTT. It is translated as CASSPRTGGDSPLHF.

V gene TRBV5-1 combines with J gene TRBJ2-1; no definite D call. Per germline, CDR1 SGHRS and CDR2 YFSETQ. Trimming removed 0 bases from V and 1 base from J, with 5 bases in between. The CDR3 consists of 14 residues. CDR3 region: CASSLGQSYNEQFF. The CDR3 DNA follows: TGCGCCAGCAGCTTGGGACAATCCTACAATGAGCAGTTCTTC. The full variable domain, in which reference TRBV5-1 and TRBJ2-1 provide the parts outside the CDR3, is KAGVTQTPRYLIKTRGQQVTLSCSPISGHRSVSWYQQTPGQGLQFLFEYFSETQRNKGNFPGRFSGRQFSNSRSEMNVSTLELGDSALYLCASSLGQSYNEQFFGPGTRLTVL.

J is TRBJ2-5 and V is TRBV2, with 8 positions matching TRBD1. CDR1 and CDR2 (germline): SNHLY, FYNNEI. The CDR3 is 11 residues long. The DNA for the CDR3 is TGTGCAGGACAGGGCCAAGAGACCCAGTACTTC. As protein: CAGQGQETQYF.

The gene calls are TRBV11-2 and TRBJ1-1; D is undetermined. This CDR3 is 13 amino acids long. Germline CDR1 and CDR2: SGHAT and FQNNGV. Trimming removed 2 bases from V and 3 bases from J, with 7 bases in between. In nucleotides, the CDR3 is TGTGCCAGCAGCTTAACTGGTTACACTGAAGCTTTCTTT. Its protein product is CASSLTGYTEAFF.

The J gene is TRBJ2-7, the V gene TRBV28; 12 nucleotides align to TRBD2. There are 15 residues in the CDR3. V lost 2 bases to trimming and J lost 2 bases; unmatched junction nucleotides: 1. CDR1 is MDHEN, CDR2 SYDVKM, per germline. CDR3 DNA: TGTGCCAGCAGTTTACTAGCGGGAGGGCCCTACGAGCAGTACTTC. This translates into CASSLLAGGPYEQYF.

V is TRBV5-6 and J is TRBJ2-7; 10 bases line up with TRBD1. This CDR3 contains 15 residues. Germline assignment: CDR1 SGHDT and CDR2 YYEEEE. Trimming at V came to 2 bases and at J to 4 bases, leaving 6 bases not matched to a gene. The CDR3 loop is CASSFGTGVFYEQYF. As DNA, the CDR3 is TGTGCCAGCAGCTTTGGGACAGGGGTTTTTTACGAGCAGTACTTC.

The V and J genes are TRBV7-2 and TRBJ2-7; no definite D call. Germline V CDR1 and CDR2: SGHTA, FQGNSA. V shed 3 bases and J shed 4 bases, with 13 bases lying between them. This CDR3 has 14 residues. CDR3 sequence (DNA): TGTGCCAGCAGCTTCAGGCTCCGCGCTTACGAGCAGTACTTC. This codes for CASSFRLRAYEQYF.

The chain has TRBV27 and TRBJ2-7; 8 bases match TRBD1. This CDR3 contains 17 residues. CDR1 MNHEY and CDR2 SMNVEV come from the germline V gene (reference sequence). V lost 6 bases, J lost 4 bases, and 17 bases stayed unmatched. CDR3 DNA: TGTGCCAGCAGCCATATACCCGGACAGGGAATTATTTACGAGCAGTACTTC. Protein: CASSHIPGQGIIYEQYF.

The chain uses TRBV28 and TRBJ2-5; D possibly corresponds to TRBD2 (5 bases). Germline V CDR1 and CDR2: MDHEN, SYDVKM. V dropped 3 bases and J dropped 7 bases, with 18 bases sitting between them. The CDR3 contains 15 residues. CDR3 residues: CASSFIGELEGTQYF. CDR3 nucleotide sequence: TGTGCCAGCAGTTTTATTGGGGAACTAGAAGGGACCCAGTACTTC.

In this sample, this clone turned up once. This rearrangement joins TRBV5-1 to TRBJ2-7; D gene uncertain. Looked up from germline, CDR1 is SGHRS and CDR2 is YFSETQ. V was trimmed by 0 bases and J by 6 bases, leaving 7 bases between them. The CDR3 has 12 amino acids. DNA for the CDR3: TGCGCCAGCAGCTTGGATCGCGGCGAGCAGTACTTC. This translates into CASSLDRGEQYF.

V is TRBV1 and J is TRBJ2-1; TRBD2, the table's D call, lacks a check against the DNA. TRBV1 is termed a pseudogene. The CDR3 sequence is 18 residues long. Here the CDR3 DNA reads TGCACCAGCAGCGAATCCGGGACTAGCGGGAGCTCCTACAATGAGCAGTTCTTC. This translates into CTSSESGTSGSSYNEQFF.

The CDR3 DNA reads TGCGCCAGCAGCCTAGATACCGGGACTTTGAATGAAGCTTTCTTT. Translation: CASSLDTGTLNEAFF. The rearrangement uses TRBV5-1 and TRBJ1-1, with D perhaps TRBD1 (5 bases). The CDR3 covers 15 residues. Germline CDR1 reads SGHRS; CDR2 reads YFSETQ. The V and J ends lost 4 bases and 7 bases respectively, with 20 bases between them. The whole variable domain, filled in from reference TRBV5-1 and TRBJ1-1, reads KAGVTQTPRYLIKTRGQQVTLSCSPISGHRSVSWYQQTPGQGLQFLFEYFSETQRNKGNFPGRFSGRQFSNSRSEMNVSTLELGDSALYLCASSLDTGTLNEAFFGQGTRLTVV.

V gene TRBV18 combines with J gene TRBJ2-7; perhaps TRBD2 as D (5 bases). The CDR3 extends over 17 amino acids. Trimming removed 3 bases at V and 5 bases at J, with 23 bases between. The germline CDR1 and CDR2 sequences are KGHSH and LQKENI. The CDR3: CASSPYGPEHIGDEQYF. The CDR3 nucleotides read TGTGCCAGCTCACCCTACGGGCCTGAACACATCGGGGACGAGCAGTACTTC.

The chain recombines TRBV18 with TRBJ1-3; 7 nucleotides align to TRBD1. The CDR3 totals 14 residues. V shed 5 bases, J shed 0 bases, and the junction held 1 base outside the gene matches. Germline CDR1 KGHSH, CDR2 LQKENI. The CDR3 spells CASSTGASGNTIYF. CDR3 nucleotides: TGTGCCAGCTCAACAGGGGCCTCTGGAAACACCATATATTTT. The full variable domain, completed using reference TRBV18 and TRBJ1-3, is NAGVMQNPRHLVRRRGQEARLRCSPMKGHSHVYWYRQLPEEGLKFMVYLQKENIIDESGMPKERFSAEFPKEGPSILRIQQVVRGDSAAYFCASSTGASGNTIYFGEGSWLTVV.

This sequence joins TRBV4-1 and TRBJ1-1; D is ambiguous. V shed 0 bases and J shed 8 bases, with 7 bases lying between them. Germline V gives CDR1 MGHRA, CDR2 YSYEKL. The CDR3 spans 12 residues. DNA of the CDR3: TGCGCCAGCAGCCAAGATGACAAAGAAGCTTTCTTT. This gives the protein CASSQDDKEAFF.

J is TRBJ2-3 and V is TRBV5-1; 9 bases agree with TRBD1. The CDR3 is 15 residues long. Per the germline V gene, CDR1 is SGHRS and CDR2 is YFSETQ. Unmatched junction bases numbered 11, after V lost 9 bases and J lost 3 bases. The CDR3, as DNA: TGCGCCACAAACTTCGCCGGACAGGGGACAGATACGCAGTATTTT. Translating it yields CATNFAGQGTDTQYF.

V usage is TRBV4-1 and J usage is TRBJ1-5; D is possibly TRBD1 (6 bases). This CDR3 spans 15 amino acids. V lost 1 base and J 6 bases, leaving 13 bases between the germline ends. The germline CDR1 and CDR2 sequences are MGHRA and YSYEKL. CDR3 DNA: TGCGCCAGCAGCCAAGTCGCAGGGGCAGGTCAGCCCCAGCATTTT. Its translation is CASSQVAGAGQPQHF.

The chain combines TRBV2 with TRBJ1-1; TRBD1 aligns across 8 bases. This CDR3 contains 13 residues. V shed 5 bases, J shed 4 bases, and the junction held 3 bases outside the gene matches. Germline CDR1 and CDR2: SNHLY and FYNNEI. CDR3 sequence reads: CASSNTGGTEAFF. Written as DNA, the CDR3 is TGTGCCAGCAGTAACACAGGGGGCACTGAAGCTTTCTTT.

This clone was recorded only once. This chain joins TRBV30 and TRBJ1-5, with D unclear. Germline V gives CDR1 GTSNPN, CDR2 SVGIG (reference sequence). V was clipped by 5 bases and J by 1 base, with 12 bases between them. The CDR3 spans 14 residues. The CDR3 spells CAWGHPGSNQPQHF. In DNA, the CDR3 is TGTGCCTGGGGTCACCCCGGGAGCAATCAGCCCCAGCATTTT.

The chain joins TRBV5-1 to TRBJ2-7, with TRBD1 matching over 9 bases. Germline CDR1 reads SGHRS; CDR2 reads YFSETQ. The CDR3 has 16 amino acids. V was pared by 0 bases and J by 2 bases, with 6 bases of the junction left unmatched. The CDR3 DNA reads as TGCGCCAGCAGCTTGGTGGGGACAGGGATCACCTACGAGCAGTACTTC. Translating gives CASSLVGTGITYEQYF.

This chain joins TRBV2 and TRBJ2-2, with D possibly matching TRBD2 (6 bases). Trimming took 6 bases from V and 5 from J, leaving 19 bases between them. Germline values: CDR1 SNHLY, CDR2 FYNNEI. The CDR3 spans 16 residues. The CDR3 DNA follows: TGTGCCAGCAGATACGGGGCGGGGAGGCGTACCGGGGAGCTGTTTTTT. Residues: CASRYGAGRRTGELFF.

CDR3 sequence: CASSRGQGNTEAFF. The CDR3 nucleotides read TGTGCCAGCAGCAGGGGACAGGGAAACACTGAAGCTTTCTTT. The chain links TRBV5-4 to TRBJ1-1, with 9 positions matching TRBD1. The CDR3 runs to 14 residues. Per germline, CDR1 SGHNT and CDR2 YYREEE (reference sequence). Trimming took 4 bases from V and 2 from J; bases not matched to a gene: 3.

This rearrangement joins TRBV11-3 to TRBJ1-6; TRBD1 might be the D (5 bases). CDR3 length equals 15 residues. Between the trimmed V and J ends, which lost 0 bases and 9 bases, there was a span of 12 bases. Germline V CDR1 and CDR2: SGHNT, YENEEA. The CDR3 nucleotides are TGTGCCAGCAGCTTAGATCTGGGGGAGGGTTCACCCCTCCACTTT. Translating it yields CASSLDLGEGSPLHF.

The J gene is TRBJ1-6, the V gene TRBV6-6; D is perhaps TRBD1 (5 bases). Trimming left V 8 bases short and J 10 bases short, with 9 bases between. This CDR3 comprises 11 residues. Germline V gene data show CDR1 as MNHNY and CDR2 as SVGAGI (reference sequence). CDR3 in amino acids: CASRGNSPLHF. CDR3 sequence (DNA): TGTGCCAGCCGGGGGAACTCACCCCTCCACTTT.

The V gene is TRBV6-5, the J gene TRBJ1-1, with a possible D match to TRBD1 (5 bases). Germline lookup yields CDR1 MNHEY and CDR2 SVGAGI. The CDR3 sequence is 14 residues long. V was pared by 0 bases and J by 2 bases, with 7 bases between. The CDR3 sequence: CASSYSRGNTEAFF. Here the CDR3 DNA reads TGTGCCAGCAGTTACTCAAGGGGTAACACTGAAGCTTTCTTT.

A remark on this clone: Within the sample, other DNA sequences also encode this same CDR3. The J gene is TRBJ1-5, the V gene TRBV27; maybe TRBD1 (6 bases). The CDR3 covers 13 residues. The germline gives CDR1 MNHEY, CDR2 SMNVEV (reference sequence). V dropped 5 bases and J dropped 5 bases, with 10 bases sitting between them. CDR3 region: CASSLYRDQPQHF. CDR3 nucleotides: TGTGCCAGCAGTCTCTACAGGGATCAGCCCCAGCATTTT.

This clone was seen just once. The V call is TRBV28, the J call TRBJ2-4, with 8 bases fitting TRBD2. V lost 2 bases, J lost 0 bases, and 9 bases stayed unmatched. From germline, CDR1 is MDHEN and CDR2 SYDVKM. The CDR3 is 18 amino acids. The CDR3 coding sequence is TGTGCCAGCAGTTTACCGGGAGGGATCAAGTTAGCCAAAAACATTCAGTACTTC. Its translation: CASSLPGGIKLAKNIQYF.

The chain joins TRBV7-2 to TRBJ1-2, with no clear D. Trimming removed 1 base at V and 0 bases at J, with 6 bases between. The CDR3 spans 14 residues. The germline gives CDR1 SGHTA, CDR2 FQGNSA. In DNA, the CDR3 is TGTGCCAGCAGCTTAGGTGGCCCTAACTATGGCTACACCTTC. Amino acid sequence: CASSLGGPNYGYTF.

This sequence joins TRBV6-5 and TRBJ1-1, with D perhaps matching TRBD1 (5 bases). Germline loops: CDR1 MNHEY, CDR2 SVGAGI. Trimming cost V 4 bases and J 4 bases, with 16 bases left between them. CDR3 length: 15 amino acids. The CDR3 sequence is CASSSSITGGTEAFF. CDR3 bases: TGTGCCAGCAGTTCCTCTATTACAGGTGGCACTGAAGCTTTCTTT.

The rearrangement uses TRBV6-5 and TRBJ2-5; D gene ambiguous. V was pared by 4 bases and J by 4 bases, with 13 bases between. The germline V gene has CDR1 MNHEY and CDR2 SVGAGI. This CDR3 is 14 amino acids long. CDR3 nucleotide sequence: TGTGCCAGCAGTTCCGTCCAGGCTCGAGAGACCCAGTACTTC. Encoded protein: CASSSVQARETQYF.

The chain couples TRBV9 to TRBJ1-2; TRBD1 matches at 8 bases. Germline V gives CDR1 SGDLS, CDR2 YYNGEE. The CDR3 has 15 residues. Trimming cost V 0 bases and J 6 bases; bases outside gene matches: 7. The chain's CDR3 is CASSVGYRGYDGYTF. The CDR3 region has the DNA TGTGCCAGCAGCGTAGGGTACAGGGGGTATGATGGCTACACCTTC.

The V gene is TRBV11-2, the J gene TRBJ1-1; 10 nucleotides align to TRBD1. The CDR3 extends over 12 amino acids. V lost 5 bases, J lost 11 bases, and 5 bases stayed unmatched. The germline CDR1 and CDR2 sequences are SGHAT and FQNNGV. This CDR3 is CASSKDRGLAFF. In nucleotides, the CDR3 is TGTGCCAGCAGCAAAGACAGGGGGCTCGCTTTCTTT.